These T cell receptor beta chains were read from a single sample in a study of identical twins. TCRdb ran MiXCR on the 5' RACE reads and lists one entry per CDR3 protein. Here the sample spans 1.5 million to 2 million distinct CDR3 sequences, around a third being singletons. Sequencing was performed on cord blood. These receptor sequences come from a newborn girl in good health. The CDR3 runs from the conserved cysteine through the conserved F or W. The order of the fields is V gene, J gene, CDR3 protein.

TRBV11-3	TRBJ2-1	CASSLGLRTGEQFF
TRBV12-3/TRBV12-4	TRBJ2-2	CASTSHPASRELFF
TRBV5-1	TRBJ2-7	CASSFKPGGTSYEQYF
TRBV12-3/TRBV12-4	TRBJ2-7	CASSFVTSGAHYEQYF
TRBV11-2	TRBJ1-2	CASSLVTRYGYTF
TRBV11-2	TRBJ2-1	CASSFGKAGPQFF
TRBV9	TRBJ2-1	CASSVDQISYNEQFF
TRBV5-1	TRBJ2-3	CASSLMIVGTDTQYF
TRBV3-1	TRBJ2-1	CASSPLTSGNYEQFF
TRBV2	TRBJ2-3	CATPGSGSKDTQYF
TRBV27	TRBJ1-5	CASSSTGKGNQPQHF
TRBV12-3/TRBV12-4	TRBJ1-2	CASSVQGINYGYTF
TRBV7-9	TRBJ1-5	CASSMTGTGNQPQHF
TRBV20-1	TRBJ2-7	CSAARGTSGPYEQYF
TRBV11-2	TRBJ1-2	CASSPSQANYGYTF
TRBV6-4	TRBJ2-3	CASNRRTSGSGYTDTQYF
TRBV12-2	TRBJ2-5	CASRFAHPGPQETQYF
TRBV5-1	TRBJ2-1	CASSPGDSRYNEQFF
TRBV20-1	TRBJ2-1	CSARRTRPSSYNEQFF
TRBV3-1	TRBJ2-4	CASSQGRGGPKNIQYF
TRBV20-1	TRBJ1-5	CSARHYGQVSNQPQHF
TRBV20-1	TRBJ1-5	CSARAPSGRGQPQHF
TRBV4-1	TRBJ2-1	CASSLLAGGPTSYNEQFF
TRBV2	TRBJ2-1	CASTGPPSTGANEQFF
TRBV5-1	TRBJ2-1	CASRYGQSSYNEQFF
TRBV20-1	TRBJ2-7	CSASPGTSGNLEQYF
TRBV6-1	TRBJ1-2	CASSGSANYGYTF
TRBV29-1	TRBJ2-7	CSSRLGAYEQYF
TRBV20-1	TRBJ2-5	CRGGTSGMETQYF
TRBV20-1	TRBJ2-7	CSARGLKSSYEQYF
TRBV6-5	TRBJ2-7	CASSYEPGSAYEQYF
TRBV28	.	CASSVFTGGSPYEQYF
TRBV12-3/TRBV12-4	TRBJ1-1	CASSQTGRSEAFF
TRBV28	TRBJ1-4	CASSLEFRTTNEKLFF
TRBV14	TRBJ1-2	CASSRQVLNYGYTF
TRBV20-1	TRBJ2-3	CSTNDLAGGITDTQYF